This passage covers 16 T cell receptor beta chains from one sample sequenced in a study of breast tumors, draining lymph nodes, adjacent tissues. TCRdb passed the multiplex PCR reads through MiXCR, listing each CDR3 protein once. The sample comprises around 130,000 distinct CDR3 sequences, roughly 33% of which are singletons, and approximately 2.2% rests with the top ten. Samples came from axillary lymph nodes draining the breast cancer. The sample was axillary lymph node tissue. The receptors shown here come from a female donor with breast cancer. Some clones in this sample may be carry-over from other donors' samples.

This clonotype was observed many times. The chain recombines TRBV19 with TRBJ2-2; TRBD1 might be the D (6 bases). CDR1 and CDR2 from the germline V gene are LNHDA and SQIVND (reference sequence). V lost 6 bases and J lost 6, with 11 bases in between. This CDR3 spans 13 amino acids. The CDR3 loop is CASRQGWAGELFF. The CDR3 region has the DNA TGTGCCAGTAGACAGGGTTGGGCCGGGGAGCTGTTTTTT.

J is TRBJ2-1 and V is TRBV5-1; D unresolved. V lost 0 bases and J lost 6, with 10 bases in between. The CDR3 has 14 amino acids. Germline V gives CDR1 SGHRS, CDR2 YFSETQ. The CDR3 DNA is TGCGCCAGCAGCTTGGACCCCAACCCCAATGAGCAGTTCTTC. Translation gives CASSLDPNPNEQFF.

The V gene is TRBV15, the J gene TRBJ1-6, with a weak D call TRBD1 (5 bases). The CDR3 extends over 14 amino acids. Germline V gives CDR1 LNHNV, CDR2 YYDKDF (reference sequence). V lost 3 bases to trimming and J lost 7 bases, with 10 bases between them. CDR3 in amino acids: CATSSVGENSPLHF. For the CDR3, the DNA is TGTGCCACCAGCAGCGTGGGGGAAAATTCACCCCTCCACTTT.

As regards this clonotype: Germline is not matched at one junction end, which may reflect a read error. The chain has TRBV20-1 and TRBJ2-5; D is perhaps TRBD1 or TRBD2 (6 bases each). Per the germline V gene, CDR1 is DFQATT and CDR2 is SNEGSKA (reference sequence). This CDR3 comprises 12 residues. DNA for the CDR3: TGCAGTGCTGGGCGGGACATAGAGCCCCAGTACTTC. It yields the protein CSAGRDIEPQYF.

This clonotype has ten or more counts. The chain is built from TRBV12-3 or TRBV12-4 and TRBJ2-3; 11 positions agree with TRBD1. J gave up 2 bases and V 5 bases, and 6 bases lay outside the gene matches. This CDR3 is 16 amino acids long. CDR3 protein: CASSPRTGGNTDTQYF. Here the CDR3 DNA reads TGTGCCAGCAGTCCAAGGACAGGGGGCAACACAGATACGCAGTATTTT.

This clonotype was seen ten or more times. The rearrangement joins TRBV6-2 or TRBV6-3 to TRBJ2-5; D may be TRBD2 (5 bases). The germline CDR1 and CDR2 sequences are MNHEY and SVGEGT. V lost 11 bases and J lost 3, with 10 bases in between. The CDR3 has 11 amino acids. The CDR3: CACGLEETQYF. In DNA form, the CDR3 reads TGTGCCTGCGGACTGGAAGAGACCCAGTACTTC.

This clonotype has just a few counts. A read error is possible here, since a much larger clone lies one base away. The chain combines TRBV19 with TRBJ2-7, with D perhaps matching TRBD2 (6 bases). V shed 5 bases and J shed 7 bases, with 15 bases lying between them. The CDR3 is 13 amino acids. Germline CDR1 and CDR2: LNHDA and SQIVND (reference sequence). CDR3: CASSSGRGYEQYF. The CDR3 region has the DNA TGTGCCAGTAGTTCTGGACGGGGGTATGAGCAGTACTTC.

A single count supports this clonotype. The rearrangement joins TRBV20-1 to TRBJ2-7; TRBD1 matches at 7 bases. V was clipped by 7 bases and J by 1 base; unmatched bases: 7. Germline V gene data show CDR1 as DFQATT and CDR2 as SNEGSKA (reference sequence). The CDR3 covers 13 residues. CDR3 in DNA: TGCAGTGTGAGGACAGGTCATTCCTACGAGCAGTACTTC. This translates into CSVRTGHSYEQYF.

At least ten counts were recorded for this clonotype. The V and J genes are TRBV20-1 and TRBJ2-7; 10 bases line up with TRBD2. The CDR3 runs to 14 residues. Germline V gene data show CDR1 as DFQATT and CDR2 as SNEGSKA (reference sequence). V lost 5 bases to trimming and J lost 0 bases; unmatched junction nucleotides: 4. CDR3 sequence (DNA): TGCAGTGCTTTAGCGGGGGGCAACTCCTACGAGCAGTACTTC. Residues: CSALAGGNSYEQYF.

This clonotype was observed many times. This sequence joins TRBV20-1 and TRBJ2-2, with TRBD1 identical over 9 bases. Germline CDR1 reads DFQATT; CDR2 reads SNEGSKA (reference sequence). The ends lost 0 bases at V and 4 bases at J; junction bases unmatched: 9. This CDR3 is 17 amino acids long. The CDR3 region is CSARDRRGQGGTGELFF. CDR3 nucleotide sequence: TGCAGTGCTAGAGATCGGAGGGGACAGGGTGGCACCGGGGAGCTGTTTTTT.

There are many counts of this clonotype. The chain is built from TRBV25-1 and TRBJ2-2; TRBD1 agrees at 9 bases. This CDR3 has 16 amino acids. After removal of 1 base from V and 7 bases from J, the junction contained 7 bases not matched to a gene. The germline V gene encodes CDR1 MGHDK and CDR2 SYGVNS. The DNA for the CDR3 is TGTGCCAGCAGTGAATGGGGGACAGGGAGGCACGGGGAGCTGTTTTTT. Its protein is CASSEWGTGRHGELFF.

The sample holds many counts of this clonotype. The chain combines TRBV7-9 with TRBJ2-1; 8 nucleotides align to TRBD2. Germline V lookup: CDR1 SEHNR, CDR2 FQNEAQ (reference sequence). V gave up 5 bases and J gave up 4 bases; unmatched junction bases: 7. The CDR3 extends over 15 amino acids. CDR3 in amino acids: CASSQGTSEYNEQFF. The CDR3 DNA reads as TGTGCCAGCAGCCAAGGGACTAGTGAGTACAATGAGCAGTTCTTC.

This clonotype was detected ten times or more. A read error is possible here, since a much larger clone lies one base away. The chain uses TRBV20-1 and TRBJ1-2; D uncertain. Germline V gene lookup returns CDR1 DFQATT and CDR2 SNEGSKA (reference sequence). This CDR3 has 12 amino acids. The CDR3 loop reads CSAIPVNYGSTF. CDR3 bases: TGCAGTGCTATTCCCGTAAACTATGGCTCCACCTTC.

This clonotype was picked up many times. The chain couples TRBV19 to TRBJ1-6; D perhaps matches TRBD1 (5 bases). The germline V gene encodes CDR1 LNHDA and CDR2 SQIVND (reference sequence). The V gene lost 10 bases and the J gene lost 9 bases, with 13 bases spanning the gap. The CDR3 has 12 amino acids. The CDR3 loop reads CATRGAGSPLHF. CDR3 nucleotide sequence: TGTGCCACAAGGGGTGCCGGTTCACCCCTCCACTTT.

The sample holds many counts of this clonotype. The chain couples TRBV6-5 to TRBJ2-1; D is undetermined. Germline-derived CDR1 and CDR2 are MNHEY and SVGAGI. V lost 8 bases and J 1 base, leaving 12 bases between the germline ends. This CDR3 spans 14 amino acids. CDR3 sequence reads: CASAPTMSYNEQFF. For the CDR3, the DNA is TGTGCCAGCGCCCCTACCATGTCCTACAATGAGCAGTTCTTC.

As to this clonotype: A much larger clone differs from this one at a single base, so this may be a read error. In nucleotides, the CDR3 is TGTGCCAGCTCACCACCGGGTGGCTCTGGAAACACCATGTATTTT. It specifies CASSPPGGSGNTMYF. This chain links TRBV18 with TRBJ1-3; D remains unclear. The germline gives CDR1 KGHSH, CDR2 LQKENI. This CDR3 contains 15 residues.